The 27 T cell receptor beta chains below come from one sample, sequenced in a study of metastatic and nonmetastatic thyroid tumors. There were no patients who had received any treatment before thyroid surgery. From the PCR reads, TCRdb re-called clones with MiXCR. The data hold 25,000 to 30,000 clones, with more than 3.5% observed a single time. Sequenced material: blood. These receptor sequences come from a female donor with papillary thyroid cancer or a benign thyroid nodule (not recorded which). Some clones in this sample may be carry-over from other donors' samples.

The CDR3 DNA follows: TGTGCCACCCGACAGGGTTGGCGTTTATCGTATGGCTACACCTTC. Protein: CATRQGWRLSYGYTF. This chain connects TRBV30 to TRBJ1-2; TRBD1 matches 7 bases. Per germline, CDR1 GTSNPN and CDR2 SVGIG (reference sequence). The CDR3 has 15 residues. V lost 8 bases, J lost 5 bases, and 17 bases stayed unmatched.

This clone was seen a handful of times. The chain is built from TRBV5-1 and TRBJ1-6; maybe TRBD1 (6 bases). CDR3 length: 15 amino acids. The ends were cut back, 0 bases at V and 7 bases at J, with 11 bases in the middle. Germline loops: CDR1 SGHRS, CDR2 YFSETQ. CDR3: CASSLVSGENSPLHF. In DNA form, the CDR3 reads TGCGCCAGCAGCTTGGTGTCAGGGGAGAATTCACCCCTCCACTTT.

The chain employs TRBV28 and TRBJ1-1, with a weak D call TRBD1 (5 bases). Trimming removed 11 bases from V and 2 bases from J, with 21 bases in between. The CDR3 extends over 15 amino acids. Germline lookup yields CDR1 MDHEN and CDR2 SYDVKM. CDR3 sequence reads: CAVTERTMGNTEAFF. In DNA form, the CDR3 reads TGTGCCGTCACCGAACGGACAATGGGTAACACTGAAGCTTTCTTT.

This clone was seen only a few times. The V gene is TRBV10-3, the J gene TRBJ1-2; D call uncertain. Germline V lookup: CDR1 ENHRY, CDR2 SYGVKD. The V end lost 6 bases, the J end lost 2 bases, and 13 bases lay between the germline ends. The CDR3 sequence is 14 residues long. The CDR3 coding sequence is TGTGCCATCAGCTCTGGACGGCTGAACTATGGCTACACCTTC. Translating gives CAISSGRLNYGYTF.

In this sample, this clone turned up a few times. CDR3 DNA: TGTGCCAGCAGTTTGGGAGGGGGCACAGATACGCAGTATTTT. This sequence encodes CASSLGGGTDTQYF. V usage is TRBV12-3 or TRBV12-4 and J usage is TRBJ2-3, with 7 nucleotides matching TRBD2. This CDR3 region has 14 residues. V gave up 3 bases and J gave up 1 base; unmatched junction bases: 1.

This clone was seen a few times. The genes are TRBV27 and TRBJ1-2; D remains ambiguous. CDR3 length: 14 amino acids. Germline V lookup: CDR1 MNHEY, CDR2 SMNVEV (reference sequence). The ends were cut back, 2 bases at V and 3 bases at J, with 10 bases in the middle. CDR3 nucleotides: TGTGCCAGCAGTTTAGCATCATATGACTATGGCTACACCTTC. Protein: CASSLASYDYGYTF.

This clone was counted between two and nine times. This chain joins TRBV6-2 or TRBV6-3 and TRBJ1-1; TRBD1 is a possible D gene (5 bases). The CDR3 runs to 11 residues. CDR1 MNHEY and CDR2 SVGEGT come from the germline V gene. CDR3 sequence (DNA): TGTGTCATCGGGACTGCCACGACCGCTTTCTTT. Its protein product is CVIGTATTAFF.

In this sample, this clone turned up many times. The sample holds other DNA sequences that translate to the same CDR3. The genes are TRBV13 and TRBJ1-1, with D hard to call. The CDR3 contains 11 residues. Germline-derived CDR1 and CDR2 are PRHDT and FYEKMQ (reference sequence). V was clipped by 2 bases and J by 4 bases, with 2 bases between them. The CDR3 DNA is TGTGCCAGCAGCTTACGCACTGAAGCTTTCTTT. This translates into CASSLRTEAFF.

The V and J genes are TRBV5-1 and TRBJ2-7, with D perhaps matching TRBD2 (5 bases). This CDR3 contains 13 residues. Trimming cost V 7 bases and J 2 bases, with 13 bases left between them. Per germline, CDR1 SGHRS and CDR2 YFSETQ. The CDR3 DNA follows: TGCGCCAGCGACGTCGAGGGTGCCTACGAGCAGTACTTC. It specifies CASDVEGAYEQYF.

This clone was recorded a few times. The chain is built from TRBV7-6 and TRBJ2-1, with 13 bases aligning to TRBD2. The CDR3 length is 15 residues. The V and J ends lost 7 bases and 10 bases, in that order; junction bases with no gene match: 10. The V gene's germline CDR1 is SGHVS and CDR2 FNYEAQ. The CDR3 region has the DNA TGTGCCAGCATCCCAGGTACTAGCGGGAGGGACGAGCAGTTCTTC. Translation: CASIPGTSGRDEQFF.

This chain joins TRBV6-5 and TRBJ2-7; D remains unclear. Germline lookup yields CDR1 MNHEY and CDR2 SVGAGI. This CDR3 has 15 residues. V shed 0 bases and J shed 2 bases, with 11 bases lying between them. The CDR3 DNA is TGTGCCAGCAGTTACTCAATAGCTGGGGCCTACGAGCAGTACTTC. Its translation is CASSYSIAGAYEQYF.

This clone was detected a few times. V usage is TRBV12-3 or TRBV12-4 and J usage is TRBJ1-1; D remains unclear. Trimming removed 5 bases at V and 6 bases at J, with 19 bases between. The CDR3 consists of 15 residues. The CDR3 region is CASSLSRAGVAEAFF. The CDR3 nucleotides read TGTGCCAGCAGTCTCTCCAGAGCCGGAGTCGCTGAAGCTTTCTTT.

A few counts support this clone. The chain is built from TRBV6-2 or TRBV6-3 and TRBJ1-1; maybe TRBD1 (5 bases). Germline V gene data show CDR1 as MNHEY and CDR2 as SVGEGT. V was trimmed by 10 bases and J by 5 bases, leaving 17 bases between them. CDR3 size: 13 residues. The CDR3 nucleotides are TGTGCCACCGCCACGGGACGGCAAACTGAAGCTTTCTTT. Amino acid sequence: CATATGRQTEAFF.

A word on this clone: The conserved phenylalanine or tryptophan normally closing the CDR3 is absent here, so this likely arose from a read error. The chain carries TRBV6-1 and TRBJ2-3; D is undetermined. The CDR3 has 11 residues. Germline loops: CDR1 MNHNS, CDR2 SASEGT. Trimming pared 6 bases from V and 2 bases from J, leaving 3 bases between. The CDR3 reads CASRVTDTQYL. Written as DNA, the CDR3 is TGTGCCAGCAGAGTCACAGATACGCAGTATTTG.

By proportion, this clone is medium-sized (0.01 to 0.1%). The chain couples TRBV28 to TRBJ1-1; 10 positions agree with TRBD1. Germline V gives CDR1 MDHEN, CDR2 SYDVKM. Trimming at V came to 4 bases and at J to 11 bases, leaving 7 bases not matched to a gene. This CDR3 has 13 amino acids. CDR3 coding DNA: TGTGCCAGCAGTTCAAGGGACAGGGGACGCGCTTTCTTT. Translating it yields CASSSRDRGRAFF. Full variable domain (remainder filled in from reference TRBV28 and TRBJ1-1): DVKVTQSSRYLVKRTGEKVFLECVQDMDHENMFWYRQDPGLGLRLIYFSYDVKMKEKGDIPEGYSVSREKKERFSLILESASTNQTSMYLCASSSRDRGRAFFGQGTRLTVV.

This clone was counted a few times. This sequence joins TRBV12-3 or TRBV12-4 and TRBJ2-7; D gene unclear. This CDR3 spans 13 amino acids. Trimming took off 6 bases at V and 6 bases at J, with 15 bases between the two ends. DNA for the CDR3: TGTGCCAGCAGAGAGACGGCCTCGTCCGAGCAGTACTTC. Translated: CASRETASSEQYF.

The V and J genes are TRBV9 and TRBJ2-3; no definite D call. V lost 4 bases to trimming and J lost 6 bases, with 12 bases between them. Germline V lookup: CDR1 SGDLS, CDR2 YYNGEE. This CDR3 is built from 13 residues. Written as DNA, the CDR3 is TGTGCCAGCAGCTCCCAGGTTCCCGATACGCAGTATTTT. Protein sequence: CASSSQVPDTQYF.

The gene calls are TRBV12-3 or TRBV12-4 and TRBJ2-7; 7 positions agree with TRBD2. The CDR3 length is 16 residues. V shed 3 bases, J shed 9 bases, and the junction held 17 bases outside the gene matches. CDR3 sequence (DNA): TGTGCCAGCAGTTTCACTGGGGGGGGTCCCCGAAACGCGCAGTACTTC. Residues: CASSFTGGGPRNAQYF.

V is TRBV15 and J is TRBJ2-7; 9 bases are shared with TRBD1. The V segment lost 3 bases and the J segment 0 bases; nucleotides outside the gene matches: 3. This CDR3 spans 15 amino acids. Per the germline V gene, CDR1 is LNHNV and CDR2 is YYDKDF (reference sequence). CDR3 region: CATSSWDRDSYEQYF. CDR3 sequence (DNA): TGTGCCACCAGCAGCTGGGACAGGGACTCCTACGAGCAGTACTTC.

This clone was recorded a few times. A junction end diverges from the germline sequence, so it may reflect a read error. The V call is TRBV11-3, the J call TRBJ2-1; possibly TRBD2 for D (5 bases). This CDR3 is 15 amino acids long. From germline, CDR1 is SGHNT and CDR2 YENEEA. CDR3 bases: TGTGCAAGCAGCGCTTTTTACGTGACTATTAATGAGCAGTTCTTC. Its protein is CASSAFYVTINEQFF.

A word on this clone: An end of the junction differs from the germline gene, which may be a read error. V is TRBV6-1 and J is TRBJ2-2; D not certain. Germline values: CDR1 MNHNS, CDR2 SASEGT. The CDR3 length is 14 residues. The CDR3 DNA sequence: TGTGCCAGCAATGAATCGCGTGGCGCCGAGGAGCTGTTTTTT. This translates into CASNESRGAEELFF.

This clone was counted between two and nine times. This sequence joins TRBV24-1 and TRBJ2-3, with D perhaps matching TRBD2 (5 bases). V lost 11 bases and J 3 bases, leaving 23 bases between the germline ends. CDR1 and CDR2 from the germline V gene are KGHDR and SFDVKD. This CDR3 is 16 amino acids long. Here the CDR3 DNA reads TGTGCCATCCGACACTCCGGGGTTTCAGTAACAGATACGCAGTATTTT. Its translation: CAIRHSGVSVTDTQYF.

This clone has ten or more counts. The genes are TRBV5-1 and TRBJ2-1; 10 bases are a match to TRBD2. Germline-derived CDR1 and CDR2 are SGHRS and YFSETQ. V was pared by 0 bases and J by 10 bases, with 7 bases of the junction left unmatched. The CDR3 totals 15 residues. The CDR3 DNA reads TGCGCCAGCAGCTTGGTCCTAGCGGGAGTAAACGAGCAGTTCTTC. Protein: CASSLVLAGVNEQFF.

This clone was seen ten or more times. The chain is built from TRBV5-1 and TRBJ2-1; 9 nucleotides align to TRBD2. This CDR3 has 14 amino acids. Per germline, CDR1 SGHRS and CDR2 YFSETQ. Trimming removed 6 bases from V and 2 bases from J; junction bases left unmatched: 3. CDR3 protein: CASIAGVPYNEQFF. In DNA form, the CDR3 reads TGCGCCAGCATAGCGGGAGTTCCCTACAATGAGCAGTTCTTC.

The J gene is TRBJ1-2, the V gene TRBV12-3 or TRBV12-4; 8 bases are a match to TRBD1. Trimming took 8 bases from V and 4 from J; bases not matched to a gene: 9. The length of the CDR3 is 14 residues. The CDR3 DNA is TGTGCCAGCTCGACAGGGGAGGGTAGCTATGGCTACACCTTC. Translation gives CASSTGEGSYGYTF.

This clone was seen more than once but under ten times. In this CDR3 the conserved last residue, phenylalanine or tryptophan, is missing, so a read error is likely. The chain carries TRBV20-1 and TRBJ2-7; TRBD2 matches 7 bases. The CDR3 totals 15 residues. V lost 4 bases, J lost 3 bases, and 12 bases stayed unmatched. Per germline, CDR1 DFQATT and CDR2 SNEGSKA (reference sequence). The CDR3 reads CSAKWSASGGYEQYI. CDR3 coding DNA: TGCAGTGCTAAATGGTCGGCTAGCGGTGGCTACGAGCAGTACATC.

The chain couples TRBV20-1 to TRBJ1-2; D remains unclear. CDR3 length: 12 amino acids. The V and J ends lost 8 bases and 1 base respectively, with 11 bases between them. The germline V gene encodes CDR1 DFQATT and CDR2 SNEGSKA (reference sequence). The CDR3 bases are TGCAGTCAAGAATTACTTAACTATGGCTACACCTTC. Its translation: CSQELLNYGYTF.